Listed here are 32 T cell receptor beta chains from one sample, sequenced in a study of CD8 T cells in Susac syndrome (dated by TCRdb to the late 2010s). Library preparation was by the immunoSEQ multiplex PCR assay. RNA was extracted with the RNeasy kit and 0.5 to 1 ug was reverse transcribed using random hexamers. TCRdb ran its own pipeline on the public reads, namely fastp trimming at Q25 and MiXCR clone calling, and kept in-frame beta chains. Identical CDR3 protein sequences are pooled into one entry, listed with their most common genes and DNA. For this sample there are around 69,000 distinct CDR3 sequences; approximately 93% appear just once. The ten largest clones represent around 0.45% of the sample. The sample consisted of CD8+ T cells from PBMCs. The receptor source for this set is a human donor with Susac syndrome.

The chain couples TRBV19 to TRBJ2-1, with D unclear. The V gene lost 4 bases and the J gene lost 10 bases, with 11 bases spanning the gap. The CDR3 loop spans 12 amino acids. CDR1 and CDR2 from the germline V gene are LNHDA and SQIVND (reference sequence). The CDR3 DNA reads as TGTGCCAGTAGTAATATCGCGCGGGAGCAGTTCTTC. It specifies CASSNIAREQFF.

V usage is TRBV2 and J usage is TRBJ2-7, with a weak D call TRBD2 (6 bases). The CDR3 is 16 amino acids. CDR1 and CDR2 (germline): SNHLY, FYNNEI. Trimming pared 4 bases from V and 3 bases from J, leaving 19 bases between. The CDR3 sequence is CASSGAPGEGSYEQYF. The CDR3 DNA follows: TGTGCCAGCAGTGGTGCTCCGGGAGAGGGTAGCTACGAGCAGTACTTC.

In its sample, this clonotype was seen once. CDR3 in DNA: TGTGCCAGTCACACTCCCGGGACAGGGCGGGAAAAACTGTTTTTT. It codes for CASHTPGTGREKLFF. The chain joins TRBV30 to TRBJ1-4, with 9 positions matching TRBD1. Trimming took 8 bases from V and 8 from J; bases not matched to a gene: 15. This CDR3 is 15 amino acids long. Germline CDR1 is GTSNPN and CDR2 is SVGIG (reference sequence).

This sequence joins TRBV18 and TRBJ2-1; the D gene is possibly TRBD1 (6 bases). In germline, CDR1 is KGHSH, CDR2 LQKENI. The V end was cut by 5 bases, the J end by 9 bases, with 17 bases between. CDR3 length: 14 residues. The CDR3 coding sequence is TGTGCCAGCTCAACCTCACAGGGCTTGGGTGAGCAGTTCTTC. Translation gives CASSTSQGLGEQFF.

The V gene is TRBV7-2, the J gene TRBJ2-1, with 8 bases lining up with TRBD2. Germline lookup yields CDR1 SGHTA and CDR2 FQGNSA. Trimming removed 5 bases from V and 3 bases from J; junction bases left unmatched: 15. CDR3 length: 18 residues. The CDR3 is CASSPAFLREGYYNEQFF. The DNA for the CDR3 is TGTGCCAGCAGCCCGGCCTTCCTTCGGGAGGGATACTACAATGAGCAGTTCTTC.

The chain joins TRBV4-2 to TRBJ2-1; TRBD2 aligns across 8 bases. The CDR3 has 13 residues. Unmatched junction bases numbered 4, after V lost 3 bases and J lost 9 bases. The germline CDR1 and CDR2 sequences are LGHNA and YNFKEQ. For the CDR3, the DNA is TGTGCCAGCAGCCAGGCTGGACTAGCTGAGCAGTTCTTC. As protein: CASSQAGLAEQFF.

The chain carries TRBV27 and TRBJ2-7; the match to TRBD2 covers 8 bases. In germline, CDR1 is MNHEY, CDR2 SMNVEV (reference sequence). V gave up 3 bases and J gave up 4 bases; unmatched junction bases: 5. The CDR3 is 14 residues long. Here the CDR3 reads CASSFGGRSYEQYF. CDR3 DNA sequence: TGTGCCAGCAGTTTTGGCGGGAGGTCGTACGAGCAGTACTTC.

The chain links TRBV10-3 to TRBJ1-1; 9 bases line up with TRBD1. J gave up 5 bases and V 5 bases, and 9 bases lay outside the gene matches. Germline V gives CDR1 ENHRY, CDR2 SYGVKD. The CDR3 covers 15 residues. This chain's CDR3 is CAISLSGTGKTEAFF. The CDR3, as DNA: TGTGCCATCAGTCTGTCCGGGACAGGGAAGACTGAAGCTTTCTTT.

CDR3 sequence: CASSKGQLENTEAFF. The CDR3 DNA reads as TGTGCCAGCAGTAAGGGACAGCTTGAGAACACTGAAGCTTTCTTT. This chain links TRBV6-1 with TRBJ1-1, with 7 bases that match TRBD1. V shed 5 bases, J shed 1 base, and the junction held 7 bases outside the gene matches. CDR3 length equals 15 residues. Germline-derived CDR1 and CDR2 are MNHNS and SASEGT.

V is TRBV4-1 and J is TRBJ1-1, with a weak D call TRBD1 (5 bases). Trimming took 6 bases from V and 1 from J, leaving 6 bases between them. The CDR3 length is 12 residues. Germline V lookup: CDR1 MGHRA, CDR2 YSYEKL. The CDR3 DNA reads as TGCGCCAGCAGTCAGGGGAACACTGAAGCTTTCTTT. This translates into CASSQGNTEAFF.

The V gene is TRBV4-2, the J gene TRBJ1-5; the D is unclear. The CDR3 length is 16 residues. CDR1 and CDR2 from the germline V gene are LGHNA and YNFKEQ. V lost 0 bases and J lost 4, with 13 bases in between. CDR3 nucleotide sequence: TGTGCCAGCAGCCAAGAAGGTCGGGTATGGAATCAGCCCCAGCATTTT. Its protein product is CASSQEGRVWNQPQHF.

J is TRBJ2-3 and V is TRBV25-1; D is unclear. Germline V gene lookup returns CDR1 MGHDK and CDR2 SYGVNS. This CDR3 comprises 13 residues. V shed 7 bases and J shed 0 bases, with 8 bases lying between them. The chain's CDR3 is CASNRHSTDTQYF. In DNA form, the CDR3 reads TGTGCCAGCAACAGACATAGCACAGATACGCAGTATTTT.

V and J are TRBV28 and TRBJ2-6; 9 bases are a match to TRBD1. From germline, CDR1 is MDHEN and CDR2 SYDVKM. There are 17 residues in the CDR3. V was pared by 3 bases and J by 2 bases, with 5 bases of the junction left unmatched. The CDR3 loop is CASSLGTGNAGANVLTF. DNA of the CDR3: TGTGCCAGCAGTTTGGGGACAGGGAACGCTGGGGCCAACGTCCTGACTTTC. The full variable domain, its missing parts supplied by reference TRBV28 and TRBJ2-6, is DVKVTQSSRYLVKRTGEKVFLECVQDMDHENMFWYRQDPGLGLRLIYFSYDVKMKEKGDIPEGYSVSREKKERFSLILESASTNQTSMYLCASSLGTGNAGANVLTFGAGSRLTVL.

The V call is TRBV28, the J call TRBJ2-1, with a weak D call TRBD2 (5 bases). The CDR3 contains 15 residues. Trimming removed 8 bases at V and 4 bases at J, with 18 bases between. CDR1 and CDR2 from the germline V gene are MDHEN and SYDVKM. The CDR3 DNA reads as TGTGCCAGCCACTCTGAGGGTAGGATTTACAATGAGCAGTTCTTC. This sequence encodes CASHSEGRIYNEQFF.

This chain joins TRBV5-4 and TRBJ2-1, with 12 positions matching TRBD1. The CDR3 runs to 13 residues. In germline, CDR1 is SGHNT, CDR2 YYREEE (reference sequence). V lost 10 bases, J lost 7 bases, and 6 bases stayed unmatched. The CDR3 region is CAGSGQGANEQFF. CDR3 bases: TGTGCCGGCTCGGGACAGGGGGCTAATGAGCAGTTCTTC.

The J gene is TRBJ2-1, the V gene TRBV7-8, with 13 bases that match TRBD2. CDR1 is SGHVS and CDR2 is FQNEAQ in the germline V gene. This CDR3 spans 18 amino acids. V lost 6 bases and J lost 1; bases outside the gene matches: 9. CDR3 nucleotides: TGTGCCAGCAGACTACTTACTAGCGGGGGGGCGTCCTACAATGAGCAGTTCTTC. Its translation is CASRLLTSGGASYNEQFF.

This chain links TRBV11-2 with TRBJ2-1; a possible D gene is TRBD1 (6 bases). CDR1 is SGHAT and CDR2 is FQNNGV in the germline V gene. This CDR3 is built from 13 residues. V lost 0 bases and J 9 bases, leaving 9 bases between the germline ends. The CDR3 DNA reads TGTGCCAGCAGCTTAGAACAGGGAACTGAGCAGTTCTTC. It translates to CASSLEQGTEQFF.

CDR3 DNA sequence: TGTGCCAGCTCACCTTCACAGGGGGACCAGCCCCAGCATTTT. Its translation is CASSPSQGDQPQHF. The genes are TRBV18 and TRBJ1-5; 8 nucleotides align to TRBD1. V dropped 3 bases and J dropped 7; count of bases not matched to a gene: 5. There are 14 residues in the CDR3. From germline, CDR1 is KGHSH and CDR2 LQKENI.

The rearrangement joins TRBV14 to TRBJ2-3; no firm D call. The CDR3 sequence is 13 residues long. The germline V gene encodes CDR1 SGHDN and CDR2 FVKESK. The germline V and J ends were trimmed by 3 bases and 0 bases, with 4 bases remaining between them. CDR3 residues: CASSQTSTDTQYF. As DNA, the CDR3 is TGTGCCAGCAGCCAGACTAGCACAGATACGCAGTATTTT.

V usage is TRBV4-1 and J usage is TRBJ2-3; 10 bases agree with TRBD2. The germline V gene encodes CDR1 MGHRA and CDR2 YSYEKL. Germline trimming cut 4 bases from V and 5 bases from J; bases unmatched to any gene: 9. This CDR3 is 16 amino acids long. The CDR3: CASSLKSRLAGDTQYF. In DNA form, the CDR3 reads TGCGCCAGCAGCCTAAAATCTCGACTAGCGGGAGATACGCAGTATTTT.

The J gene is TRBJ1-1, the V gene TRBV2; D is possibly TRBD1 (6 bases). V lost 0 bases to trimming and J lost 8 bases, with 7 bases between them. Germline assignment: CDR1 SNHLY and CDR2 FYNNEI. This CDR3 region has 12 residues. This CDR3 reads CASSEAGGEAFF. As DNA, the CDR3 is TGTGCCAGCAGTGAAGCGGGGGGCGAAGCTTTCTTT.

The V and J genes are TRBV18 and TRBJ1-3, with a weak D call TRBD1 (6 bases). Trimming cost V 3 bases and J 4 bases, with 7 bases left between them. Germline V lookup: CDR1 KGHSH, CDR2 LQKENI. This CDR3 comprises 13 residues. CDR3 protein: CASSPGHGNTIYF. CDR3 DNA sequence: TGTGCCAGCTCACCGGGACACGGAAACACCATATATTTT.

The chain couples TRBV28 to TRBJ1-4; tentative D call: TRBD1 (5 bases). V dropped 6 bases and J dropped 3 bases, with 17 bases sitting between them. This CDR3 comprises 16 residues. The germline V gene has CDR1 MDHEN and CDR2 SYDVKM. CDR3 in amino acids: CASSQTPGRPNEKLFF. For the CDR3, the DNA is TGTGCCAGCAGCCAAACCCCAGGGCGGCCTAATGAAAAACTGTTTTTT.

The chain joins TRBV3-1 to TRBJ1-3; 8 nucleotides agree with TRBD1. This CDR3 has 14 amino acids. In germline, CDR1 is LGHDT, CDR2 YNNKEL (reference sequence). V was pared by 4 bases and J by 4 bases, with 3 bases of the junction left unmatched. The CDR3 reads CASSRRDRGNTIYF. As DNA, the CDR3 is TGTGCCAGCAGCCGCCGGGACAGGGGAAACACCATATATTTT. The full variable domain, with the rest looked up from reference TRBV3-1 and TRBJ1-3, is DTAVSQTPKYLVTQMGNDKSIKCEQNLGHDTMYWYKQDSKKFLKIMFSYNNKELIINETVPNRFSPKSPDKAHLNLHINSLELGDSAVYFCASSRRDRGNTIYFGEGSWLTVV.

The chain uses TRBV12-3 or TRBV12-4 and TRBJ2-3, with D unresolved. The ends were cut back, 2 bases at V and 4 bases at J, with 16 bases in the middle. The CDR3 loop spans 16 amino acids. CDR3: CASSLTGSPRPDTQYF. The CDR3 nucleotides read TGTGCCAGCAGTTTAACCGGCAGCCCCCGCCCAGATACGCAGTATTTT.

The chain uses TRBV6-2 or TRBV6-3 and TRBJ2-1, with D maybe TRBD1 (5 bases). The CDR3 spans 18 residues. The V and J ends lost 2 bases and 0 bases respectively, with 17 bases between them. Germline V gene sequence: CDR1 MNHEY, CDR2 SVGEGT. The CDR3 loop is CASSYPRLWGRSYNEQFF. CDR3 nucleotides: TGTGCCAGCAGTTACCCCCGGCTCTGGGGCCGCTCCTACAATGAGCAGTTCTTC.

The chain recombines TRBV7-2 with TRBJ2-4; 12 bases are a match to TRBD2. V shed 1 base and J 5 bases; nucleotides not matched to a gene: 9. This CDR3 spans 18 amino acids. Per the germline V gene, CDR1 is SGHTA and CDR2 is FQGNSA. The CDR3 DNA reads TGTGCCAGCAGCTTAGTAGTTGGACTAGCGGGAAACCAAAACATTCAGTACTTC. Its protein is CASSLVVGLAGNQNIQYF.

The rearrangement uses TRBV25-1 and TRBJ2-2, with 12 bases identical to TRBD1. V lost 7 bases and J lost 1; bases outside the gene matches: 16. The germline gives CDR1 MGHDK, CDR2 SYGVNS. CDR3 length equals 20 residues. CDR3 coding DNA: TGTGCCAGCACCACCGATGGGGGACAGGGGGCGTCGGGGAACACCGGGGAGCTGTTTTTT. The encoded protein is CASTTDGGQGASGNTGELFF. The full variable domain, rest sourced from reference TRBV25-1 and TRBJ2-2, is EADIYQTPRYLVIGTGKKITLECSQTMGHDKMYWYQQDPGMELHLIHYSYGVNSTEKGDLSSESTVSRIRTEHFPLTLESARPSHTSQYLCASTTDGGQGASGNTGELFFGEGSRLTVL.

This clonotype occurred once. V gene TRBV7-9 combines with J gene TRBJ2-5; 9 positions match TRBD1. The CDR3 consists of 16 residues. The junction had 12 bases not matched to a gene; V was cut back by 5 bases and J by 5 bases. The germline CDR1 and CDR2 sequences are SEHNR and FQNEAQ (reference sequence). CDR3 DNA sequence: TGTGCCAGCAGCCACTCCGGGACAGGGTACAGCGAGACCCAGTACTTC. This codes for CASSHSGTGYSETQYF.

As for this clonotype: One junction end does not reproduce the germline sequence, and a read error may be involved. V is TRBV7-9 and J is TRBJ1-1, with D possibly being TRBD1 (6 bases). This CDR3 comprises 17 residues. Germline V gene sequence: CDR1 SEHNR, CDR2 FQNEAQ (reference sequence). The CDR3 reads CASSLEGGGPKNTEAFF. DNA of the CDR3: TGTGCCAGCAGCTTAGAAGGGGGGGGACCCAAAAACACTGAGGCTTTCTTT.

V gene TRBV19 combines with J gene TRBJ1-1, with no clear D. V was shortened by 4 bases and J by 0 bases, with 6 bases between the two germline ends. Per the germline V gene, CDR1 is LNHDA and CDR2 is SQIVND (reference sequence). This CDR3 is built from 13 residues. CDR3 in DNA: TGTGCCAGTAGTACCAGCATGAACACTGAAGCTTTCTTT. It is translated as CASSTSMNTEAFF.

The V and J genes are TRBV19 and TRBJ1-5, with D uncertain. CDR1 and CDR2 from the germline V gene are LNHDA and SQIVND (reference sequence). V was cut by 6 bases and J by 3 bases, with 15 bases left in between. The CDR3 is 15 amino acids. This CDR3 reads CASSRAGMSNQPQHF. The DNA for the CDR3 is TGTGCCAGTAGCCGGGCAGGCATGTCCAATCAGCCCCAGCATTTT.